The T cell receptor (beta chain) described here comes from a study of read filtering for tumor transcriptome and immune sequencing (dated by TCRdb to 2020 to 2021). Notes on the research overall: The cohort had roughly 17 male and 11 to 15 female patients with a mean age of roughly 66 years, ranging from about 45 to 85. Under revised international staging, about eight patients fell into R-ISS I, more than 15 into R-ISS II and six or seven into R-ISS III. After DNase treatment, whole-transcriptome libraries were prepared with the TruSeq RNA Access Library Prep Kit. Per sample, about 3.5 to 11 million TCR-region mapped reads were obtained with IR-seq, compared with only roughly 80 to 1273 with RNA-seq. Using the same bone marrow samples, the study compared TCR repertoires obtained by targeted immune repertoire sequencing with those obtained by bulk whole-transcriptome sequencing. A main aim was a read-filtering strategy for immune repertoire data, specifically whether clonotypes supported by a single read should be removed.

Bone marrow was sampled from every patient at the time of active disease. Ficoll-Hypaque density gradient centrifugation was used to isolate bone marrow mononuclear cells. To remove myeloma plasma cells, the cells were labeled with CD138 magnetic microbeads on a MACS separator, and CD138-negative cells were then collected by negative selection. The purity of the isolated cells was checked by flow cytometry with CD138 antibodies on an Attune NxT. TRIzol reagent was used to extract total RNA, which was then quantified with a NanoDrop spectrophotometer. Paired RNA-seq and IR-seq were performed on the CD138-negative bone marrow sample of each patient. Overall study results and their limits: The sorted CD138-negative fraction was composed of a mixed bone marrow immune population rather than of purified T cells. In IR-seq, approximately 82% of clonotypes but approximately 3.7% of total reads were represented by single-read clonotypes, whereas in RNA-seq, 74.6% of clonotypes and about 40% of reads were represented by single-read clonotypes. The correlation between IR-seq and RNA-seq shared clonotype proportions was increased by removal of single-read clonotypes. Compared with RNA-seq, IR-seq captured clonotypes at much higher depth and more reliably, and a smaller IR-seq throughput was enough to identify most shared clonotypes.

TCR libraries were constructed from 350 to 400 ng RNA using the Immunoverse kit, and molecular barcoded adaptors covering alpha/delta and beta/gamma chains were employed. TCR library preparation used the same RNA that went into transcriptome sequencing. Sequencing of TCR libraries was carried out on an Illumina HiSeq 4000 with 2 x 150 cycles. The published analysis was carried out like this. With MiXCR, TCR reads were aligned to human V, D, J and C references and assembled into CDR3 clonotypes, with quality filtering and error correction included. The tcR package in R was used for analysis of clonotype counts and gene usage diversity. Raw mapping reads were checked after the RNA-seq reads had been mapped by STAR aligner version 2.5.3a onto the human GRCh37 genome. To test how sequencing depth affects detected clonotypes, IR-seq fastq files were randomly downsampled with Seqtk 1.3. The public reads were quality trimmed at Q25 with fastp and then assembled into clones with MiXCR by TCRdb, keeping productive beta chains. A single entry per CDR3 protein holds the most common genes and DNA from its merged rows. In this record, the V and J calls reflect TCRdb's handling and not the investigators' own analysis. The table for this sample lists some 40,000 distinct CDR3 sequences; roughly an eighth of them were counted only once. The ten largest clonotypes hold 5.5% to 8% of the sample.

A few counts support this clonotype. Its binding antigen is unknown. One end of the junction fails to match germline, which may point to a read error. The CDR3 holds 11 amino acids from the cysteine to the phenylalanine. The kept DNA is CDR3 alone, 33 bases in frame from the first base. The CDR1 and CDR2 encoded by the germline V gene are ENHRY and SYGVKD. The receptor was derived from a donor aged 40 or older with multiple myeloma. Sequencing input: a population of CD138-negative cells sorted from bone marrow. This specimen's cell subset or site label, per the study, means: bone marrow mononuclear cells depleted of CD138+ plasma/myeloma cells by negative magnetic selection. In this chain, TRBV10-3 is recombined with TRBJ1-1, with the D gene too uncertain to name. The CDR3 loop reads CAISLSPEQYF. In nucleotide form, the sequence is TGTGCCATCAGCCTCTCACCCGAGCAGTACTTT.